This TCR beta chain derives from a study of T cells after yellow fever vaccination. This clonotype was counted between two and nine times. Its specificity is unknown. The study's findings and limits: Relatively few clonotypes were ones that appeared in both CD4 and CD8 compartments. Clones from primary vaccination mostly reappeared after the booster (about 97% CD4, less than 90% CD8).

Trimming cost V 2 bases and J 7 bases, with 26 bases left between them. CDR3 length equals 17 residues. The germline V gene encodes CDR1 SQVTM and CDR2 ANQGSEA. TCRdb reprocessed the 5' RACE reads via MiXCR and lists one record per CDR3 protein. The table lists roughly 400,000 distinct CDR3 sequences, 18% of them singletons. The sequence was collected from a man aged 18 to 35 who received the YFV17D yellow fever vaccine. The chain carries TRBV29-1 and TRBJ1-2; no firm D call. The sample consisted of PBMCs, taken before the yellow fever booster vaccination. The CDR3 loop reads CSVERGGAGVTVFGYTF. The CDR3 DNA is TGCAGCGTTGAAAGAGGAGGCGCTGGTGTTACTGTATTTGGCTACACCTTC.